This T cell receptor (beta chain) was sequenced in a study of identical twins. MiXCR was run by TCRdb on the 5' RACE reads, yielding one entry per CDR3 protein. Seen here are under 900,000 distinct CDR3 sequences, 15% to 20% observed once, and the top ten hold roughly 13%. Study-wide findings and caveats: High-abundance cord blood beta clonotypes had fewer insertions; memory repertoires showed none.

This clonotype was observed a few times. Its antigen remains unidentified. Trimming shortened V by 8 bases and J by 0 bases, and 5 bases separated the two germline ends. This CDR3 has 12 residues. All donors were healthy, and all were Caucasian. The data were also submitted as part of a second study, on T cells expressing NK-cell markers. As that report states: Most of the eight sequenced donors were HCMV-seropositive; one was seronegative. Each of roughly 6 donors carried dominant NKG2C+ clonotypes accounting for about 1.0-7.0% of CD8+ T cells.

The V gene is TRBV12-3 or TRBV12-4, the J gene TRBJ2-4, with no clear D. Sample: PBMCs. The source is a woman in her late teens or twenties in good health. CDR3 in DNA: TGTGCCAGCGCAGTAGCCAAAAACATTCAGTACTTC. It is translated as CASAVAKNIQYF.